A single sample gave rise to the 17 T cell receptor beta chains below, sequenced in a study of blood T cell repertoires in COVID-19. Data came from immunoSEQ multiplex PCR; TCRdb stores just in-frame clones and leaves some out. Of roughly 190,000 clones listed, around 83% are singletons. Sequencing used peripheral blood. The receptors were gathered from a man aged 50 or older with active or convalescent COVID-19.

V and J are TRBV30 and TRBJ1-1; 8 nucleotides agree with TRBD1. The V and J ends lost 5 bases and 1 base, in that order; junction bases with no gene match: 3. The CDR3 has 13 amino acids. The germline V gene has CDR1 GTSNPN and CDR2 SVGIG (reference sequence). In DNA form, the CDR3 reads TGTGCCTGGGGTGGGACAGGGAACACTGAAGCTTTCTTT. Protein sequence: CAWGGTGNTEAFF.

The J gene is TRBJ1-2, the V gene TRBV4-1; D is possibly TRBD1 (6 bases). Germline V gene lookup returns CDR1 MGHRA and CDR2 YSYEKL. V shed 1 base and J shed 4 bases, with 13 bases lying between them. This CDR3 has 15 residues. The CDR3 DNA follows: TGCGCCAGCAGCCAAGGGGCAGGGGCGTTCTATGGCTACACCTTC. It encodes CASSQGAGAFYGYTF.

The chain has TRBV18 and TRBJ2-3; 7 bases line up with TRBD1. This CDR3 is 15 amino acids long. V shed 5 bases and J 2 bases; nucleotides not matched to a gene: 7. CDR1 and CDR2 from the germline V gene are KGHSH and LQKENI. The CDR3 bases are TGTGCCAGCTCAATGGGACAGACATACACAGATACGCAGTATTTT. Translating it yields CASSMGQTYTDTQYF.

The chain carries TRBV19 and TRBJ1-1, with D unclear. V was trimmed by 5 bases and J by 5 bases, leaving 12 bases between them. CDR1 LNHDA and CDR2 SQIVND come from the germline V gene (reference sequence). This CDR3 contains 13 residues. The CDR3 spells CASSQQRGTEAFF. In DNA, the CDR3 is TGTGCCAGTAGTCAGCAACGGGGAACTGAAGCTTTCTTT.

J is TRBJ1-5 and V is TRBV7-8; weak D call: TRBD1 (6 bases). Germline lookup yields CDR1 SGHVS and CDR2 FQNEAQ. The CDR3 contains 14 residues. With 1 base removed from V and 3 bases from J, the gap between germline ends came to 7 bases. CDR3 nucleotides: TGTGCCAGCAGCTTAGACAGGGACAATCAGCCCCAGCATTTT. Protein product: CASSLDRDNQPQHF.

The chain employs TRBV5-1 and TRBJ1-5; D might be TRBD1 (5 bases). The CDR3 runs to 14 residues. Germline CDR1 SGHRS, CDR2 YFSETQ. V was clipped by 4 bases and J by 6 bases, with 14 bases between them. In DNA form, the CDR3 reads TGCGCCAGCAGCGCGTCTGGGGGGGGTCAGCCCCAGCATTTT. It encodes CASSASGGGQPQHF. Using reference TRBV5-1 and TRBJ1-5 for the parts outside the CDR3, the full variable domain is KAGVTQTPRYLIKTRGQQVTLSCSPISGHRSVSWYQQTPGQGLQFLFEYFSETQRNKGNFPGRFSGRQFSNSRSEMNVSTLELGDSALYLCASSASGGGQPQHFGDGTRLSIL.

The DNA for the CDR3 is TGCGCCAGCAGCCAAAGACAGGGTCTCTACGAGCAGTACTTC. Its protein is CASSQRQGLYEQYF. The genes are TRBV4-1 and TRBJ2-7; 7 positions match TRBD1. The V and J ends lost 2 bases and 3 bases, in that order; junction bases with no gene match: 4. The germline V gene has CDR1 MGHRA and CDR2 YSYEKL. This CDR3 region has 14 residues.

The J gene is TRBJ1-1, the V gene TRBV4-1; 11 nucleotides align to TRBD1. The germline V gene encodes CDR1 MGHRA and CDR2 YSYEKL. With V trimmed by 4 bases and J by 8 bases, 6 bases remained unmatched. The CDR3 has 14 amino acids. CDR3 bases: TGCGCCAGCAGCCCGACGGACAGGGGGCCGGAAGCTTTCTTT. It translates to CASSPTDRGPEAFF.

V usage is TRBV14 and J usage is TRBJ2-1; D perhaps matches TRBD1 (7 bases). The CDR3 runs 16 residues. Deletions cut 0 bases from V and 5 bases from J, with 14 bases between. The germline V gene encodes CDR1 SGHDN and CDR2 FVKESK. DNA of the CDR3: TGTGCCAGCAGCCAAGATATTTCAGGGGGGCACAATGAGCAGTTCTTC. Its translation is CASSQDISGGHNEQFF.

This chain uses TRBV24-1 with TRBJ1-3, with TRBD1 matching 9 bases. With V trimmed by 2 bases and J by 4 bases, 2 bases remained unmatched. The V gene's germline CDR1 is KGHDR and CDR2 SFDVKD. This CDR3 is 15 amino acids long. The CDR3 coding sequence is TGTGCCACCAGTGATTATGGGACAGGGGGAAACACCATATATTTT. Residues: CATSDYGTGGNTIYF.

This clone was detected ten times or more. J is TRBJ1-5 and V is TRBV2, with TRBD1 matching over 10 bases. Germline CDR1 is SNHLY and CDR2 is FYNNEI. The V and J ends lost 4 bases and 6 bases, in that order; junction bases with no gene match: 9. CDR3 length: 16 amino acids. Here the CDR3 reads CASSGTTGGAGQPQHF. CDR3 sequence (DNA): TGTGCCAGCAGTGGGACGACAGGGGGCGCGGGTCAGCCCCAGCATTTT.

The chain has TRBV15 and TRBJ1-2; no definite D call. The germline gives CDR1 LNHNV, CDR2 YYDKDF (reference sequence). With 2 bases removed from V and 6 bases from J, the gap between germline ends came to 10 bases. This CDR3 contains 13 residues. The CDR3 protein is CATSRRPADGYTF. The CDR3 DNA reads TGTGCCACCAGCAGAAGGCCGGCGGATGGCTACACCTTC.

The chain couples TRBV5-4 to TRBJ1-1; 9 bases agree with TRBD1. V gave up 4 bases and J gave up 1 base; unmatched junction bases: 2. The CDR3 loop spans 14 amino acids. CDR1 is SGHNT and CDR2 is YYREEE in the germline V gene (reference sequence). The CDR3 region has the DNA TGTGCCAGCAGCCCGGACAGGGGGAACACTGAAGCTTTCTTT. It encodes CASSPDRGNTEAFF.

This chain links TRBV28 with TRBJ2-3; tentatively, D is TRBD1 (6 bases). V was cut by 4 bases and J by 1 base, with 12 bases left in between. CDR1 and CDR2 (germline): MDHEN, SYDVKM. The CDR3 is 15 amino acids. CDR3 DNA: TGTGCCAGCAGTTCGAGCTGGACAGGCACAGATACGCAGTATTTT. It codes for CASSSSWTGTDTQYF.

This rearrangement joins TRBV4-3 to TRBJ1-2; D is unclear. The CDR3 covers 14 residues. Trimming shortened V by 2 bases and J by 2 bases, and 9 bases separated the two germline ends. Germline CDR1 reads LGHNA; CDR2 reads YSLEER. CDR3 DNA: TGCGCCAGCAGCCAAATAATCGGGAACTATGGCTACACCTTC. Amino acids: CASSQIIGNYGYTF.

The V call is TRBV6-5, the J call TRBJ2-1; 8 bases align to TRBD1. V gave up 6 bases and J gave up 1 base; unmatched junction bases: 5. The length of the CDR3 is 15 residues. Germline V CDR1 and CDR2: MNHEY, SVGAGI. The CDR3: CASRLNRGSYNEQFF. The CDR3 region has the DNA TGTGCCAGCAGATTAAACAGGGGGTCCTACAATGAGCAGTTCTTC.

The J gene is TRBJ2-7, the V gene TRBV4-3, with 9 bases aligning to TRBD1. This CDR3 region has 16 residues. The junction had 8 bases not matched to a gene; V was cut back by 3 bases and J by 2 bases. Germline values: CDR1 LGHNA, CDR2 YSLEER. The chain's CDR3 is CASSQYTGTGTYEQYF. As DNA, the CDR3 is TGCGCCAGCAGCCAGTACACCGGGACAGGGACCTACGAGCAGTACTTC.